These 25 T cell receptor beta chains originate from one sample sequenced in a study of CD8+CD57+ T cells in acquired aplastic anemia. Before being chosen for sequencing, patients had shown CD8+CD57+ cell expansion by flow cytometry. Genomic DNA, serving as template, underwent TCR beta VDJ and CDR3 profiling. Via MiXCR, TCRdb re-called the reads, giving one row per CDR3 protein. The sample consists of more than 250,000 distinct CDR3 sequences, roughly 82% of them appearing once. Sequencing input: sorted CD4+, CD8+, or CD8+CD57+ T cells (not recorded which) from PBMCs. These receptors came from a human donor with aplastic anemia.

This clonotype showed up just a few times. The rearrangement uses TRBV7-8 and TRBJ2-1, with a possible D match to TRBD2 (6 bases). CDR3 length equals 16 residues. Trimming removed 1 base from V and 13 bases from J, with 23 bases in between. The germline CDR1 and CDR2 sequences are SGHVS and FQNEAQ. CDR3 DNA sequence: TGTGCCAGCAGCTTAGAGGGAGGTCCCGATACGGAGTATCAGTTCTTC. It translates to CASSLEGGPDTEYQFF.

In its sample, this clonotype was seen many times. V usage is TRBV6-6 and J usage is TRBJ1-6; D unresolved. Germline V CDR1 and CDR2: MNHNY, SVGAGI (reference sequence). Trimming cost V 0 bases and J 3 bases, with 9 bases left between them. The CDR3 is 16 residues long. CDR3 in DNA: TGTGCCAGCAGTTACTCGATCCAGAACTATAATTCACCCCTCCACTTT. This translates into CASSYSIQNYNSPLHF.

The rearrangement joins TRBV7-8 to TRBJ1-1; D call uncertain. Looked up from germline, CDR1 is SGHVS and CDR2 is FQNEAQ. The length of the CDR3 is 15 residues. V was pared by 1 base and J by 9 bases, with 18 bases between. CDR3 coding DNA: TGTGCCAGCAGCTTAGATCCGGACGGGAAAGCCCAAGCTTTCTTT. Translation: CASSLDPDGKAQAFF.

The gene calls are TRBV10-3 and TRBJ2-3; 9 bases align to TRBD2. CDR1 is ENHRY, CDR2 SYGVKD, per germline. With V trimmed by 0 bases and J by 15 bases, 7 bases remained unmatched. CDR3 length: 13 amino acids. The CDR3 DNA reads TGTGCCATCAGTGAGTCGGAGCGGGGGGCGGATTATTTT. This encodes CAISESERGADYF.

This clonotype was counted once. The V call is TRBV5-6, the J call TRBJ2-3, with D uncertain. Germline loops: CDR1 SGHDT, CDR2 YYEEEE. The CDR3 runs to 15 residues. Trimming took off 4 bases at V and 0 bases at J, with 12 bases between the two ends. CDR3 nucleotide sequence: TGTGCCAGCAGCGTCGTTGGAGAGAGCACAGATACGCAGTATTTT. Amino acids: CASSVVGESTDTQYF.

Of note for this clonotype: The junction departs from the called germline gene at one end, perhaps through a read error. The chain links TRBV9 to TRBJ1-5; 7 nucleotides line up with TRBD1. CDR3 length: 14 amino acids. In germline, CDR1 is SGDLS, CDR2 YYNGEE. DNA for the CDR3: TGTGCCAGCAGTAAGACAGGGAAGAACACTGAAGCTTATTTT. This sequence encodes CASSKTGKNTEAYF.

Comments on this clonotype: The junction differs from germline at one of its ends, possibly a read error. The chain combines TRBV15 with TRBJ2-3; D perhaps matches TRBD2 (6 bases). The CDR3 sequence is 14 residues long. Germline CDR1 and CDR2: LNHNV and YYDKDF (reference sequence). CDR3 loop: CASSREGGLDAQYF. CDR3 coding DNA: TGTGCCAGCAGCAGAGAGGGAGGTCTCGATGCGCAGTATTTT.

Comments on this clonotype: This CDR3 fails to terminate in the conserved phenylalanine or tryptophan, so it likely reflects a read error. This chain uses TRBV2 with TRBJ1-2; D uncertain. Germline lookup yields CDR1 SNHLY and CDR2 FYNNEI. The CDR3 length is 14 residues. The V gene lost 6 bases and the J gene lost 9 bases, with 20 bases spanning the gap. The CDR3 DNA reads TGTGCCAGCAGCGATTCGGGAAAGGGATATCGCTACACCGGG. This codes for CASSDSGKGYRYTG.

The V gene is TRBV20-1, the J gene TRBJ2-1; 13 bases are a match to TRBD2. The CDR3 is 16 amino acids. The V gene end was trimmed by 0 bases and the J gene end by 9 bases; junction bases not matched to a gene: 8. Germline CDR1 DFQATT, CDR2 SNEGSKA (reference sequence). CDR3 sequence reads: CSARDSRTSGSTEQFF. The CDR3 DNA reads TGCAGTGCTAGAGATTCACGGACTAGCGGGAGTACTGAGCAGTTCTTC.

This chain uses TRBV29-1 with TRBJ2-1; TRBD2 agrees at 9 bases. The CDR3 loop spans 14 amino acids. The trim removed 6 bases at V and 4 bases at J, leaving 7 bases unmatched. Germline V gives CDR1 SQVTM, CDR2 ANQGSEA. The CDR3 is CSVPGLAGYNEQFF. The CDR3 DNA follows: TGCAGCGTCCCTGGGCTAGCGGGGTACAATGAGCAGTTCTTC.

Of note for this clonotype: The DNA is left out, because the CDR3 cannot be placed on it with certainty; the CDR3 is given as TCRdb lists it. This chain uses TRBV7-4 with TRBJ1-6. The germline V gene has CDR1 SGHVT and CDR2 SQSDAQ. A total of 16 residues make up the CDR3, ends included. This chain's CDR3 is CASSVVVTCSTSGLHF.

The genes are TRBV19 and TRBJ2-5; D is possibly TRBD1 (6 bases). The J call may be incorrect, as the DNA end agrees better with TRBJ2-1. This CDR3 is 15 amino acids long. Germline V gives CDR1 LNHDA, CDR2 SQIVND (reference sequence). CDR3 coding DNA: TGTGCCAGTAGCATATCTAACGGGACAAACAAGACCCAGTTCTTC. Translating it yields CASSISNGTNKTQFF.

The chain joins TRBV7-9 to TRBJ1-5; D gene unclear. This CDR3 has 14 residues. Germline V gives CDR1 SEHNR, CDR2 FQNEAQ (reference sequence). The germline V and J ends were trimmed by 5 bases and 14 bases, with 22 bases remaining between them. CDR3 nucleotide sequence: TGTGCCAGCAGCCCACGTACGAATCACAAGGCCAAGCATTTT. Amino acids: CASSPRTNHKAKHF.

The V and J genes are TRBV7-2 and TRBJ2-3, with 7 nucleotides matching TRBD1. CDR3 length: 13 amino acids. V gave up 8 bases and J gave up 9 bases; unmatched junction bases: 11. Germline CDR1 and CDR2: SGHTA and FQGNSA. The CDR3: CASGEGGTATQYF. In DNA form, the CDR3 reads TGTGCCAGCGGGGAAGGGGGCACAGCCACGCAGTATTTT.

On this clonotype itself: One end of the junction fails to match germline, which may point to a read error. The chain carries TRBV2 and TRBJ2-3; possible D gene TRBD2, 7 bases. The CDR3 extends over 17 amino acids. Germline assignment: CDR1 SNHLY and CDR2 FYNNEI. CDR3 coding DNA: TGTGCCAGCGGTGACGGGGGCGCGGGGGCGCAAACTTTTACGCAGGATTTT. It yields the protein CASGDGGAGAQTFTQDF.

V and J are TRBV9 and TRBJ1-1, with D unresolved. Germline values: CDR1 SGDLS, CDR2 YYNGEE. V shed 4 bases and J shed 11 bases, with 24 bases lying between them. The CDR3 loop spans 15 amino acids. The CDR3 region has the DNA TGTGCCAGCAGCTTAGGTTCCGAAGCGCAGACTTTTGCTTTCTTT. It yields the protein CASSLGSEAQTFAFF. The variable domain in full, completed from reference TRBV9 and TRBJ1-1, reads DSGVTQTPKHLITATGQRVTLRCSPRSGDLSVYWYQQSLDQGLQFLIQYYNGEERAKGNILERFSAQQFPDLHSELNLSSLELGDSALYFCASSLGSEAQTFAFFGQGTRLTVV.

The count of this clonotype is one. The rearrangement joins TRBV7-9 to TRBJ2-3; 9 nucleotides match TRBD2. V was pared by 4 bases and J by 11 bases, with 16 bases of the junction left unmatched. Germline CDR1 and CDR2: SEHNR and FQNEAQ (reference sequence). The CDR3 runs to 16 residues. The CDR3 nucleotides read TGTGCCAGCAGCTACCTAGCGGGAACGACCTCCGAGCAGCAGTATTTT. Its translation is CASSYLAGTTSEQQYF.

Turning to this clonotype: At one of its ends the junction is not consistent with the germline gene, which may arise from a read error. The chain recombines TRBV7-2 with TRBJ2-3; D may match TRBD1 or TRBD2 (5 bases each). This CDR3 region has 13 residues. Germline V gene sequence: CDR1 SGHTA, CDR2 FQGNSA. The CDR3 nucleotides read TGTGCCAGCAGCTTAGAGACTACCGATAGGGGTAATTTT. This gives the protein CASSLETTDRGNF.

This clonotype occurred once. A much larger clone differs by one base, so this may be a read error. The V and J genes are TRBV5-6 and TRBJ2-4, with 7 bases aligning to TRBD2. CDR1 and CDR2 (germline): SGHDT, YYEEEE. The junction had 2 bases not matched to a gene; V was cut back by 3 bases and J by 8 bases. The CDR3 covers 12 residues. CDR3 residues: CASSWAGDIQYF. DNA for the CDR3: TGTGCCAGCAGCTGGGCGGGGGACATTCAGTACTTC. Complete variable domain (other parts from reference TRBV5-6 and TRBJ2-4): DAGVTQSPTHLIKTRGQQVTLRCSPKSGHDTVSWYQQALGQGPQFIFQYYEEEERQRGNFPDRFSGHQFPNYSSELNVNALLLGDSALYLCASSWAGDIQYFGAGTRLSVL.

This sequence joins TRBV10-3 and TRBJ2-3, with 8 bases lining up with TRBD1. The end of the DNA is better explained by TRBJ2-7, so the J call may be wrong. The CDR3 has 16 amino acids. Germline V lookup: CDR1 ENHRY, CDR2 SYGVKD. CDR3 coding DNA: TGTGCCAGCAGGACACCGGGACAGGCGAACACAGCCGAGCAGTACGTC. This gives the protein CASRTPGQANTAEQYV.

As regards this clonotype: The junction does not match germline at one end; this may be a read error. This sequence joins TRBV11-1 and TRBJ1-5, with D tentatively TRBD1 (5 bases). CDR1 and CDR2 from the germline V gene are SGHAT and FQDESV (reference sequence). The CDR3 totals 13 residues. The CDR3 is CASSQAGTEPQHF. In nucleotides, the CDR3 is TGCGCCAGCAGCCAAGCAGGGACTGAGCCCCAGCATTTT.

V usage is TRBV11-3 and J usage is TRBJ1-2; D gene ambiguous. Germline CDR1 reads SGHNT; CDR2 reads YENEEA. This CDR3 has 15 residues. V lost 4 bases and J 2 bases, leaving 14 bases between the germline ends. The CDR3 here is CASSSAIRVNYGYTF. The DNA of the CDR3 is TGTGCCAGCAGCTCCGCGATAAGAGTAAACTATGGCTACACCTTC.

This clonotype was seen a few times. The chain employs TRBV13 and TRBJ1-1; D is unresolved. V was pared by 4 bases and J by 2 bases, with 8 bases between. Germline CDR1 is PRHDT and CDR2 is FYEKMQ (reference sequence). The CDR3 totals 13 residues. CDR3 loop: CASSSALNTEAFF. CDR3 nucleotide sequence: TGTGCCAGCAGCTCTGCTTTAAACACTGAAGCTTTCTTT. The variable domain in full, completed from reference TRBV13 and TRBJ1-1, reads AAGVIQSPRHLIKEKRETATLKCYPIPRHDTVYWYQQGPGQDPQFLISFYEKMQSDKGSIPDRFSAQQFSDYHSELNMSSLELGDSALYFCASSSALNTEAFFGQGTRLTVV.

The gene calls are TRBV9 and TRBJ1-6; D is undetermined. Trimming stripped 0 bases from V and 19 bases from J, with 20 bases between. Germline values: CDR1 SGDLS, CDR2 YYNGEE. The CDR3 extends over 14 amino acids. This chain's CDR3 is CASSVGSYTQYFHF. The CDR3 DNA reads as TGTGCCAGCAGCGTAGGGTCCTATACGCAGTATTTTCACTTT.

V gene TRBV7-8 combines with J gene TRBJ2-7, with a possible D match to TRBD2 (6 bases). This CDR3 has 18 residues. Per the germline V gene, CDR1 is SGHVS and CDR2 is FQNEAQ. Trimming stripped 0 bases from V and 1 base from J, with 19 bases between. The CDR3 nucleotides read TGTGCCAGCAGCTTAGCTCGAGGCGGGAAAACCCATTCCTACGAGCAGTACGTC. Its translation is CASSLARGGKTHSYEQYV.